This T cell receptor beta chain is from a study of cytomegalovirus exposure and HLA in healthy donors. Trimming cost V 8 bases and J 5 bases; bases outside gene matches: 10. Germline lookup yields CDR1 SNHLY and CDR2 FYNNEI. This CDR3 has 14 amino acids. Sequenced by immunoSEQ multiplex PCR; TCRdb stores in-frame clones only, minus some. This table has a few hundred thousand clones, 75% to 90% appearing once. Sequenced: PBMCs. The V gene is TRBV2, the J gene TRBJ2-7; 9 bases fit TRBD1. This TCR was recovered from a woman in her twenties or thirties in good health and CMV-seropositive. CDR3 residues: CASGAGQGLNEQYF. DNA for the CDR3: TGTGCCAGCGGGGCCGGACAGGGGTTGAACGAGCAGTACTTC. Full variable domain (remainder filled in from reference TRBV2 and TRBJ2-7): EPEVTQTPSHQVTQMGQEVILRCVPISNHLYFYWYRQILGQKVEFLVSFYNNEISEKSEIFDDQFSVERPDGSNFTLKIRSTKLEDSAMYFCASGAGQGLNEQYFGPGTRLTVT.